Each of the 9 T cell receptor beta chains below was sequenced from the same sample in a study of T cells in localized non-small cell lung cancer. Only in-frame clones appear in the TCRdb table, and some are missing; sequencing was by immunoSEQ multiplex PCR. This table has approximately 20,000 clones, 84% appearing once. This sample comprised peripheral blood, obtained before any cancer treatment. The receptors were gathered from a man aged 40 to 75 with stage I lung adenocarcinoma.

V is TRBV27 and J is TRBJ2-3; possible D gene TRBD1, 5 bases. The CDR3 contains 17 residues. The V and J ends lost 4 bases and 1 base respectively, with 18 bases between them. CDR1 is MNHEY and CDR2 is SMNVEV in the germline V gene (reference sequence). The CDR3 DNA sequence: TGTGCCAGCAGTTCCAGAAGCCTAGGGGCAGGCACAGATACGCAGTATTTT. Translating gives CASSSRSLGAGTDTQYF.

This chain connects TRBV7-2 to TRBJ1-4; D perhaps matches TRBD1 (5 bases). The CDR3 extends over 15 amino acids. CDR1 SGHTA and CDR2 FQGNSA come from the germline V gene. The V end was cut by 6 bases, the J end by 4 bases, with 15 bases between. The CDR3 protein is CASSLRDGYNEKLFF. The CDR3 nucleotides are TGTGCCAGCAGTCTACGGGACGGATATAATGAAAAACTGTTTTTT.

V and J are TRBV10-3 and TRBJ2-3; 7 bases fit TRBD2. The CDR3 loop spans 12 amino acids. Looked up from germline, CDR1 is ENHRY and CDR2 is SYGVKD. V trimming: 7 bases; J trimming: 4 bases; junction bases outside the gene matches: 2. The CDR3 coding sequence is TGTGCCATCAAGACTAGCCCAGATACGCAGTATTTT. This sequence encodes CAIKTSPDTQYF.

This chain joins TRBV4-2 and TRBJ1-2; D call uncertain. The length of the CDR3 is 17 residues. The V end lost 1 base, the J end lost 0 bases, and 15 bases lay between the germline ends. The V gene's germline CDR1 is LGHNA and CDR2 YNFKEQ. Here the CDR3 DNA reads TGTGCCAGCAGCCAAGGGCCCAGGACGGATTCTAACTATGGCTACACCTTC. Protein product: CASSQGPRTDSNYGYTF.

The chain combines TRBV28 with TRBJ1-2; D ambiguous. This CDR3 has 15 residues. V was pared by 5 bases and J by 4 bases, with 17 bases between. In germline, CDR1 is MDHEN, CDR2 SYDVKM. The CDR3 region has the DNA TGTGCCAGCAGTCCCGGGCCTTCGACCATCTATGGCTACACCTTC. This codes for CASSPGPSTIYGYTF.

This clone was recorded only once. The chain is built from TRBV29-1 and TRBJ1-2; TRBD1 matches at 8 bases. The germline V gene encodes CDR1 SQVTM and CDR2 ANQGSEA. The CDR3 has 13 residues. Trimming at V came to 8 bases and at J to 2 bases, leaving 7 bases not matched to a gene. The CDR3 sequence: CSTGTGGNYGYTF. The CDR3 nucleotides read TGCAGCACCGGGACAGGAGGAAACTATGGCTACACCTTC.

The rearrangement joins TRBV5-1 to TRBJ2-7, with D perhaps assigned TRBD1 or TRBD2 (5 bases each). Deletions cut 7 bases from V and 2 bases from J, with 16 bases between. Germline loops: CDR1 SGHRS, CDR2 YFSETQ. This CDR3 comprises 14 residues. The CDR3 DNA reads TGCGCCAGCCCGACCCCGGGACGCACCTACGAGCAGTACTTC. It is translated as CASPTPGRTYEQYF.

This clone has only a few counts. This chain links TRBV6-6 with TRBJ1-4; a weak D match, TRBD1 (5 bases). CDR3 length: 14 residues. Trimming removed 2 bases from V and 8 bases from J, with 12 bases in between. Germline V gene sequence: CDR1 MNHNY, CDR2 SVGAGI (reference sequence). CDR3 region: CASSYGHFGEKLFF. Written as DNA, the CDR3 is TGTGCCAGCAGTTACGGACATTTCGGGGAAAAACTGTTTTTT.

This chain connects TRBV5-1 to TRBJ1-1; the D is unclear. This CDR3 is 13 amino acids long. CDR1 is SGHRS and CDR2 is YFSETQ in the germline V gene. Deletions cut 2 bases from V and 2 bases from J, with 7 bases between. The CDR3 sequence: CASSFSDNTEAFF. The CDR3 bases are TGCGCCAGCAGCTTCTCAGATAACACTGAAGCTTTCTTT.